The table lists the clone carrying this TCR beta chain with a few counts. As yet, its antigen is unknown. The sample originates from a study of blood T cells in healthy people across ages. Study results and caveats: Any conclusive comparison of naive versus antigen-experienced cells was prevented by using unsorted PBMCs. Expanded clonotype shifts may have been confounded, as the donors had an unknown CMV status.

It was 9.5 to 10 milliliters of peripheral blood that were drawn from each donor. Germline CDR1 is DFQATT and CDR2 is SNEGSKA (reference sequence). The V gene end was trimmed by 4 bases and the J gene end by 2 bases; junction bases not matched to a gene: 10. The length of the CDR3 is 15 residues. Sample-barcoded 5' priming and a J-beta primer mix drove a second PCR of about 6 to 12 cycles. TCRdb re-analysed the 5' RACE reads in MiXCR, keeping a single row per CDR3 protein. The sample consists of 730,000 or so distinct CDR3 sequences, around 46% of them appearing once. What was sequenced was blood. The sequence derives from a woman aged 60-75 years in good health. The chain employs TRBV20-1 and TRBJ2-5, with 7 bases that match TRBD2. The CDR3 DNA sequence: TGCAGTGCTATCGCTCTCGGGAGGACACAAGAGACCCAGTACTTC. This gives the protein CSAIALGRTQETQYF.